This entry lists 9 T cell receptor beta chains sequenced from one sample in a study of cytomegalovirus exposure and HLA in healthy donors (dated by TCRdb to between 2016 and 2019). The method behind the library was the immunoSEQ multiplex PCR assay. The clones in this table, taken by TCRdb from immuneACCESS, are in-frame only. Not every clone is retained; where verified, under half of the shortfall comes from an unresolved V gene, and the cause of the rest is unknown. The sample table records 100,000 to 150,000 clones; approximately 88% of these occur just once. Of the sample, 1.5% to 2.5% is held by the ten largest clones. Sequencing was done on a sample of PBMCs. The receptors come from a young woman in good health and CMV-seronegative.

This chain connects TRBV2 to TRBJ2-7; 10 nucleotides align to TRBD1. Looked up from germline, CDR1 is SNHLY and CDR2 is FYNNEI. V gave up 1 base and J gave up 5 bases; unmatched junction bases: 2. The CDR3 runs to 14 residues. For the CDR3, the DNA is TGTGCCAGCAGTGAAGGGACAGGGGGGGACGAGCAGTACTTC. The encoded protein is CASSEGTGGDEQYF. The variable domain in full, with the rest retrieved from reference TRBV2 and TRBJ2-7, is EPEVTQTPSHQVTQMGQEVILRCVPISNHLYFYWYRQILGQKVEFLVSFYNNEISEKSEIFDDQFSVERPDGSNFTLKIRSTKLEDSAMYFCASSEGTGGDEQYFGPGTRLTVT.

This chain joins TRBV7-2 and TRBJ2-1; 13 nucleotides agree with TRBD2. The CDR3 loop spans 15 amino acids. The trim removed 5 bases at V and 8 bases at J, leaving 6 bases unmatched. Germline loops: CDR1 SGHTA, CDR2 FQGNSA. The CDR3 sequence: CASSRLAGGWDEQFF. CDR3 nucleotides: TGTGCCAGCAGCAGACTAGCGGGAGGCTGGGATGAGCAGTTCTTC.

In regard to this clone: A read error may explain this, as a much larger clone is one base away. V is TRBV7-9 and J is TRBJ1-5, with 10 bases fitting TRBD1. Looked up from germline, CDR1 is SEHNR and CDR2 is FQNEAQ (reference sequence). V gave up 4 bases and J gave up 6 bases; unmatched junction bases: 6. The CDR3 runs to 15 residues. CDR3 DNA: TGTGCCAGCAGCTGGAGACAGGGGGCTGGTCAGCCCCAGCATTTT. This codes for CASSWRQGAGQPQHF.

V and J are TRBV5-4 and TRBJ2-6, with TRBD1 matching over 8 bases. Germline CDR1 reads SGHNT; CDR2 reads YYREEE (reference sequence). The CDR3 loop spans 15 amino acids. V was clipped by 5 bases and J by 2 bases; unmatched bases: 3. CDR3 sequence (DNA): TGTGCCAGCAGGCTACAGGGGGCTGGGGCCAACGTCCTGACTTTC. Translated: CASRLQGAGANVLTF.

The rearrangement uses TRBV5-1 and TRBJ2-3; D possibly corresponds to TRBD1 (6 bases). Per the germline V gene, CDR1 is SGHRS and CDR2 is YFSETQ. This CDR3 spans 13 amino acids. The ends were cut back, 6 bases at V and 6 bases at J, with 14 bases in the middle. CDR3 protein: CASNQGMGDTQYF. The CDR3 nucleotides are TGCGCCAGCAATCAGGGGATGGGGGATACGCAGTATTTT.

The chain links TRBV27 to TRBJ2-5, with 7 bases aligning to TRBD2. The CDR3 loop spans 13 amino acids. The V and J ends lost 3 bases and 3 bases, in that order; junction bases with no gene match: 1. Germline-derived CDR1 and CDR2 are MNHEY and SMNVEV (reference sequence). The CDR3 DNA reads as TGTGCCAGCAGTTTTCGGGGGGAAGAGACCCAGTACTTC. Translated: CASSFRGEETQYF.

This clone was detected a few times. The rearrangement links TRBV27 to TRBJ2-3, with D unresolved. Germline V CDR1 and CDR2: MNHEY, SMNVEV (reference sequence). V lost 7 bases, J lost 6 bases, and 17 bases lay in between. This CDR3 has 14 amino acids. CDR3 nucleotide sequence: TGTGCCAGCACCCCAAGGTTAGCCAGCGATACGCAGTATTTT. It codes for CASTPRLASDTQYF.

This clone was recorded once. The chain carries TRBV19 and TRBJ1-5; D gene uncertain. CDR3 length equals 16 residues. Trimming took 3 bases from V and 0 from J, leaving 12 bases between them. Germline loops: CDR1 LNHDA, CDR2 SQIVND (reference sequence). CDR3 residues: CASSILWGDSNQPQHF. The CDR3, as DNA: TGTGCCAGTAGTATCCTATGGGGAGATAGCAATCAGCCCCAGCATTTT.

The chain employs TRBV30 and TRBJ2-3; 12 bases agree with TRBD2. V lost 4 bases to trimming and J lost 4 bases; unmatched junction nucleotides: 3. Germline CDR1 reads GTSNPN; CDR2 reads SVGIG (reference sequence). CDR3 length: 14 residues. CDR3 amino acids: CAWTGTSGPDTQYF. Here the CDR3 DNA reads TGTGCCTGGACCGGGACTAGCGGGCCAGATACGCAGTATTTT.